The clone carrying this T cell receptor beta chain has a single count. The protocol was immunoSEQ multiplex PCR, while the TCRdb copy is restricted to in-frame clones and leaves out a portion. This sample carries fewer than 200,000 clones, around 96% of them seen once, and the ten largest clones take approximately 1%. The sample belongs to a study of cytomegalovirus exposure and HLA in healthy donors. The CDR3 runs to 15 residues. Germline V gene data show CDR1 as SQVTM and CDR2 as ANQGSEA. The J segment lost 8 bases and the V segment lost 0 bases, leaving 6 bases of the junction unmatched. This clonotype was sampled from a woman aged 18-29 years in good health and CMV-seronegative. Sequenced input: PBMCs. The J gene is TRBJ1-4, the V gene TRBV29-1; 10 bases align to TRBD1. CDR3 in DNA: TGCAGCGTTGAAGAGGAGACAGGGGGCCGAGAAAAACTGTTTTTT. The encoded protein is CSVEEETGGREKLFF.